This entry is about one T cell receptor beta chain. Under the authors' procedure: Nucleated cell number was recorded as an estimate derived from reference gene primer amplification. Assay used: immunoSEQ multiplex PCR; TCRdb lists only in-frame clones, some missing. For V, J and clone size, that table is used; D and trimming come from the DNA. Of hundreds of thousands of clones in the sample, around 86% were seen once. The entry originates in a study of blood T cell repertoires in COVID-19. Whole-study context: The origin of the acute and convalescent COVID-19 samples was the United States, Italy and Spain.

The specimen sequenced was peripheral blood. This clonotype was sampled from a man between 60 and 70 years old who had recovered from COVID-19.

The CDR3 coding sequence is TGCGCCAGCAGCCAAGATGCGCGGGAGGACACCGGGGAGCTGTTTTTT. Its translation is CASSQDAREDTGELFF. This chain connects TRBV4-3 to TRBJ2-2; 8 positions agree with TRBD2. This CDR3 has 16 amino acids. Trimming cost V 0 bases and J 3 bases; bases outside gene matches: 3. Germline CDR1 is LGHNA and CDR2 is YSLEER.